This T cell receptor beta chain was sequenced for a study of cytomegalovirus exposure and HLA in healthy donors. Clones were read by immunoSEQ multiplex PCR, and TCRdb kept only the in-frame ones, dropping some. The repertoire holds 150,000 to 200,000 clones, with approximately 87% as singletons. There are 14 residues in the CDR3. Trimming left V 1 base short and J 0 bases short, with 7 bases between. Germline V gene sequence: CDR1 SSHAT, CDR2 FNYEAQ (reference sequence). V and J are TRBV7-7 and TRBJ2-7; D possibly uses TRBD1 or TRBD2 (5 bases each). This clonotype was sampled from a woman aged 25 to 39 in good health and CMV-seronegative. The specimen was PBMCs. CDR3 nucleotides: TGTGCCAGCAGCTTAGGAGGGGACTCCTACGAGCAGTACTTC. Encoded protein: CASSLGGDSYEQYF.